Listed here are 24 T cell receptor beta chains from one sample, sequenced in a study of blood T cell repertoires in COVID-19. Clones were sequenced by immunoSEQ multiplex PCR, and TCRdb holds only the in-frame ones, with some missing. The sample lists roughly 180,000 clones, more than 80% occurring once. Sequenced material: peripheral blood. The source of these receptors is a woman aged 55-69 years with acute or convalescent COVID-19.

V is TRBV7-3 and J is TRBJ2-1; 14 nucleotides agree with TRBD2. The germline V gene encodes CDR1 SGHTA and CDR2 FQGTGA. The CDR3 has 14 residues. After removal of 6 bases from V and 8 bases from J, the junction contained 3 bases not matched to a gene. As DNA, the CDR3 is TGTGCCAGCAGGGGACTAGCGGGAGACCATGAGCAGTTCTTC. Amino acid sequence: CASRGLAGDHEQFF.

The rearrangement uses TRBV29-1 and TRBJ1-1; D not certain. Per germline, CDR1 SQVTM and CDR2 ANQGSEA. The CDR3 is made up of 13 amino acids. Between the trimmed V and J ends, which lost 4 bases and 2 bases, there was a span of 11 bases. For the CDR3, the DNA is TGCAGCGTTGTTGGTGGAGCCAACACTGAAGCTTTCTTT. It specifies CSVVGGANTEAFF.

The chain recombines TRBV15 with TRBJ2-5, with 16 bases that match TRBD2. The CDR3 is 19 residues long. The V and J ends lost 1 base and 1 base, in that order; junction bases with no gene match: 6. The germline V gene encodes CDR1 LNHNV and CDR2 YYDKDF (reference sequence). As DNA, the CDR3 is TGTGCCACCAGCAGAGTGGGAGGGACTAGCGGGAGGGCCCAAGAGACCCAGTACTTC. It specifies CATSRVGGTSGRAQETQYF.

The count of this clone is one. The gene calls are TRBV28 and TRBJ1-4; D gene ambiguous. Trimming removed 6 bases from V and 7 bases from J, with 21 bases in between. The CDR3 has 16 residues. The germline gives CDR1 MDHEN, CDR2 SYDVKM. CDR3 in amino acids: CASREGGSGLGEKLFF. The CDR3 DNA follows: TGTGCCAGCAGAGAGGGAGGGTCGGGGTTGGGTGAAAAACTGTTTTTT.

This clone has just one count. The chain carries TRBV5-1 and TRBJ1-4; possible D gene TRBD1, 6 bases. The CDR3 contains 15 residues. Germline V gene data show CDR1 as SGHRS and CDR2 as YFSETQ. Trimming left V 3 bases short and J 0 bases short, with 9 bases between. The CDR3 is CASSSGHSTNEKLFF. DNA of the CDR3: TGCGCCAGCAGCTCGGGACACTCAACTAATGAAAAACTGTTTTTT.

This clone was detected once. The genes are TRBV7-9 and TRBJ1-2, with a weak D call TRBD1 (5 bases). CDR3 length: 13 residues. V shed 1 base and J shed 5 bases, with 8 bases lying between them. The germline CDR1 and CDR2 sequences are SEHNR and FQNEAQ (reference sequence). CDR3 loop: CASSLGQGYGYTF. The CDR3 DNA is TGTGCCAGCAGCTTAGGTCAGGGTTATGGCTACACCTTC.

The J gene is TRBJ1-1, the V gene TRBV28; no firm D call. From germline, CDR1 is MDHEN and CDR2 SYDVKM. The V gene lost 3 bases and the J gene lost 4 bases, with 15 bases spanning the gap. The CDR3 sequence is 15 residues long. The CDR3 is CASSFWRAVSTEAFF. The CDR3 DNA follows: TGTGCCAGCAGTTTTTGGAGAGCGGTAAGCACTGAAGCTTTCTTT.

This clone was detected a few times. This sequence joins TRBV30 and TRBJ1-3; D unclear. CDR1 is GTSNPN and CDR2 is SVGIG in the germline V gene (reference sequence). There are 12 residues in the CDR3. The V end lost 5 bases, the J end lost 0 bases, and 5 bases lay between the germline ends. The CDR3 is CAWGYSGNTIYF. The CDR3 coding sequence is TGTGCCTGGGGGTACTCTGGAAACACCATATATTTT.

The J gene is TRBJ1-4, the V gene TRBV5-4, with D possibly matching TRBD1 (6 bases). Germline CDR1 SGHNT, CDR2 YYREEE (reference sequence). The V end lost 0 bases, the J end lost 7 bases, and 7 bases lay between the germline ends. The CDR3 contains 13 residues. The chain's CDR3 is CASSLVGGEKLFF. The CDR3 region has the DNA TGTGCCAGCAGCTTGGTAGGGGGTGAAAAACTGTTTTTT.

V gene TRBV19 combines with J gene TRBJ1-2; 9 bases line up with TRBD1. The V gene end was trimmed by 3 bases and the J gene end by 6 bases; junction bases not matched to a gene: 14. The CDR3 extends over 17 amino acids. Germline assignment: CDR1 LNHDA and CDR2 SQIVND (reference sequence). CDR3 sequence: CASSIVRSGTGSDGYTF. The CDR3 region has the DNA TGTGCCAGTAGTATTGTAAGATCCGGGACAGGGTCGGATGGCTACACCTTC.

Notes on this clone: Other DNA sequences in the sample encode the same CDR3. This chain joins TRBV18 and TRBJ2-5; 9 positions agree with TRBD2. This CDR3 region has 14 residues. The germline CDR1 and CDR2 sequences are KGHSH and LQKENI. V lost 1 base to trimming and J lost 3 bases; unmatched junction nucleotides: 0. This chain's CDR3 is CASSPLAGEETQYF. For the CDR3, the DNA is TGTGCCAGCTCACCACTAGCGGGAGAAGAGACCCAGTACTTC.

This chain joins TRBV7-3 and TRBJ2-3; D unclear. The CDR3 sequence is 14 residues long. CDR1 and CDR2 (germline): SGHTA, FQGTGA. V lost 2 bases and J 2 bases, leaving 8 bases between the germline ends. The CDR3 here is CASSLDWNTDTQYF. Written as DNA, the CDR3 is TGTGCCAGCAGCTTAGACTGGAACACAGATACGCAGTATTTT.

V gene TRBV27 combines with J gene TRBJ2-3; D not resolved. The CDR3 loop spans 11 amino acids. Trimming pared 5 bases from V and 5 bases from J, leaving 5 bases between. From germline, CDR1 is MNHEY and CDR2 SMNVEV (reference sequence). CDR3 sequence: CASSARDTQYF. The CDR3 DNA follows: TGTGCCAGCAGTGCGAGAGATACGCAGTATTTT.

The genes are TRBV28 and TRBJ2-1, with 10 bases matching TRBD2. Trimming cost V 2 bases and J 7 bases; bases outside gene matches: 5. The germline CDR1 and CDR2 sequences are MDHEN and SYDVKM. This CDR3 region has 15 residues. CDR3 sequence (DNA): TGTGCCAGCAGTTTACAACTAGCGGGAACAAATGAGCAGTTCTTC. It encodes CASSLQLAGTNEQFF.

V gene TRBV27 combines with J gene TRBJ2-3, with 7 bases lining up with TRBD1. In germline, CDR1 is MNHEY, CDR2 SMNVEV (reference sequence). The CDR3 sequence is 11 residues long. Here the CDR3 DNA reads TGTGAGACAGGGATCACAGATACGCAGTATTTT. Encoded protein: CETGITDTQYF.

This chain links TRBV4-2 with TRBJ1-6; perhaps TRBD1 as D (5 bases). Germline assignment: CDR1 LGHNA and CDR2 YNFKEQ. V lost 0 bases and J lost 0, with 12 bases in between. The CDR3 loop spans 18 amino acids. The CDR3 DNA follows: TGTGCCAGCAGCCAAGAGTCGGAGGGGAGCTCCTATAATTCACCCCTCCACTTT. Residues: CASSQESEGSSYNSPLHF.

This clone was found once. V gene TRBV5-6 combines with J gene TRBJ1-2; D call uncertain. In germline, CDR1 is SGHDT, CDR2 YYEEEE. Trimming shortened V by 3 bases and J by 8 bases, and 8 bases separated the two germline ends. The CDR3 loop spans 11 amino acids. CDR3: CASSSFQGYTF. The CDR3, as DNA: TGTGCCAGCAGCTCTTTTCAGGGCTACACCTTC.

The chain has TRBV3-1 (or the pseudogene TRBV3-2) and TRBJ1-6; 7 positions agree with TRBD1. CDR1 is LGHDT and CDR2 is YNNKEL in the germline V gene (reference sequence). The CDR3 length is 14 residues. With V trimmed by 1 base and J by 9 bases, 3 bases remained unmatched. Written as DNA, the CDR3 is TGTGCCAGCAGCCAAGGGACAGGTTTTTCACCCCTCCACTTT. Its translation: CASSQGTGFSPLHF.

In its sample, this clone was seen a few times. J is TRBJ2-1 and V is TRBV7-6, with TRBD2 matching over 7 bases. The CDR3 length is 15 residues. The germline V gene encodes CDR1 SGHVS and CDR2 FNYEAQ. J was trimmed by 2 bases and V by 5 bases; bases with no gene match: 6. The CDR3 bases are TGTGCCAGCAGCCCCCAGACTAGCACCTACAATGAGCAGTTCTTC. Encoded protein: CASSPQTSTYNEQFF. Drawing the rest from reference TRBV7-6 and TRBJ2-1, the complete variable domain is GAGVSQSPRYKVTKRGQDVALRCDPISGHVSLYWYRQALGQGPEFLTYFNYEAQQDKSGLPNDRFSAERPEGSISTLTIQRTEQRDSAMYRCASSPQTSTYNEQFFGPGTRLTVL.

This clone was counted a few times. The rearrangement uses TRBV12-2 and TRBJ1-3. TRBV12-2 is flagged as a pseudogene. The CDR3 runs 13 residues. CDR3 amino acids: CASRFLSGNTIYF. The CDR3 nucleotides are TGTGCAAGTCGCTTCCTCTCTGGAAACACCATATATTTT.

The chain combines TRBV7-9 with TRBJ2-7, with 7 bases matching TRBD2. The CDR3 totals 13 residues. Germline V CDR1 and CDR2: SEHNR, FQNEAQ (reference sequence). The J segment lost 7 bases and the V segment lost 4 bases, leaving 7 bases of the junction unmatched. This CDR3 is CASSWAGAGEQYV. CDR3 in DNA: TGTGCCAGCAGCTGGGCGGGAGCGGGAGAGCAGTACGTC.

J is TRBJ2-7 and V is TRBV5-1, with 7 bases fitting TRBD2. Germline trimming cut 0 bases from V and 1 base from J; bases unmatched to any gene: 7. Germline values: CDR1 SGHRS, CDR2 YFSETQ. The CDR3 runs to 16 residues. The CDR3 here is CASSLGGGTTSYEQYF. The CDR3 DNA reads TGCGCCAGCAGCTTGGGAGGCGGGACTACTTCCTACGAGCAGTACTTC. Supplemented by reference TRBV5-1 and TRBJ2-7, the full variable domain reads KAGVTQTPRYLIKTRGQQVTLSCSPISGHRSVSWYQQTPGQGLQFLFEYFSETQRNKGNFPGRFSGRQFSNSRSEMNVSTLELGDSALYLCASSLGGGTTSYEQYFGPGTRLTVT.

The V call is TRBV27, the J call TRBJ2-2; D is perhaps TRBD2 (6 bases). The CDR3 consists of 14 residues. Trimming cost V 4 bases and J 1 base, with 7 bases left between them. Germline V gene data show CDR1 as MNHEY and CDR2 as SMNVEV (reference sequence). CDR3 amino acids: CASSSEGNTGELFF. CDR3 DNA sequence: TGTGCCAGCAGTTCGGAGGGGAACACCGGGGAGCTGTTTTTT.

The V and J genes are TRBV19 and TRBJ2-1; 8 positions agree with TRBD1. The CDR3 contains 15 residues. V lost 7 bases to trimming and J lost 1 base; unmatched junction nucleotides: 6. The germline CDR1 and CDR2 sequences are LNHDA and SQIVND (reference sequence). The CDR3 loop reads CASNPRTGSYNEQFF. As DNA, the CDR3 is TGTGCCAGTAACCCGAGGACAGGGTCCTACAATGAGCAGTTCTTC.